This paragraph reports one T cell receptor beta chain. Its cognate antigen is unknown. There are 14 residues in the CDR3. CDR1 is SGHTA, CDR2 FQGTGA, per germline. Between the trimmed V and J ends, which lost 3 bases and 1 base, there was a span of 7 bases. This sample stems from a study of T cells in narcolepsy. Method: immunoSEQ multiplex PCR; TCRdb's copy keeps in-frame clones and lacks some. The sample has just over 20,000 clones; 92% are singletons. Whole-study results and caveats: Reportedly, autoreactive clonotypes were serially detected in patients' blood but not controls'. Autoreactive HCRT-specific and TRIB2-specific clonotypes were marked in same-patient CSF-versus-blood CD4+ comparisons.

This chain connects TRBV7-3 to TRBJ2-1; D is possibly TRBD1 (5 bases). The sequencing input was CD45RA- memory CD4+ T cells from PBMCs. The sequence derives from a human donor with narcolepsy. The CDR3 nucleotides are TGTGCCAGCAGCTTCGACAGATCCTACAATGAGCAGTTCTTC. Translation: CASSFDRSYNEQFF.